Following are 8 T cell receptor beta chains from one sample sequenced in a study of T cell changes during pregnancy in multiple sclerosis. The repertoire was sequenced with immunoSEQ multiplex PCR; TCRdb's copy has only in-frame clones and lacks some. The sample consists of roughly 30,000 clones, about 90% of them appearing once. The sample in question was CD4+ T cells from peripheral blood mononuclear cells, obtained in the first trimester of pregnancy. Receptors were obtained from a female donor in good health, enrolled as a control in a pregnancy study.

CDR3 protein: CASSINRQGGQPQHF. The CDR3 DNA reads TGTGCCAGTAGTATAAATAGGCAGGGAGGCCAGCCCCAGCATTTT. The chain is built from TRBV19 and TRBJ1-5; maybe TRBD1 (5 bases). CDR3 length equals 15 residues. Between the trimmed V and J ends, which lost 2 bases and 7 bases, there was a span of 15 bases. Germline V gene sequence: CDR1 LNHDA, CDR2 SQIVND (reference sequence).

This clone was seen only once. The chain couples TRBV7-2 to TRBJ2-7; maybe TRBD2 (6 bases). The CDR3 runs 14 residues. The V end lost 5 bases, the J end lost 2 bases, and 13 bases lay between the germline ends. CDR1 and CDR2 from the germline V gene are SGHTA and FQGNSA. CDR3 sequence (DNA): TGTGCCAGCAGCCCCGCCCGGGGGACCTACGAGCAGTACTTC. Translating gives CASSPARGTYEQYF.

The V gene is TRBV19, the J gene TRBJ2-7; 8 bases map to TRBD1. J was trimmed by 6 bases and V by 5 bases; bases with no gene match: 6. The CDR3 contains 13 residues. From germline, CDR1 is LNHDA and CDR2 SQIVND (reference sequence). CDR3 sequence: CASSQAGGSEQYF. The CDR3 DNA reads TGTGCCAGTAGTCAGGCAGGGGGCAGCGAGCAGTACTTC.

This sequence joins TRBV2 and TRBJ1-3; TRBD1 aligns across 7 bases. V was pared by 6 bases and J by 2 bases, with 4 bases of the junction left unmatched. The CDR3 runs 14 residues. The germline V gene has CDR1 SNHLY and CDR2 FYNNEI. In DNA, the CDR3 is TGTGCCAGCAGGGAACAGGGGACTGGAAACACCATATATTTT. It encodes CASREQGTGNTIYF. Using reference TRBV2 and TRBJ1-3 for the parts outside the CDR3, the full variable domain is EPEVTQTPSHQVTQMGQEVILRCVPISNHLYFYWYRQILGQKVEFLVSFYNNEISEKSEIFDDQFSVERPDGSNFTLKIRSTKLEDSAMYFCASREQGTGNTIYFGEGSWLTVV.

This clone showed up just once. The CDR3 spells CSARQNYGYTF. CDR3 nucleotide sequence: TGCAGTGCTAGACAGAACTATGGCTACACCTTC. The J gene is TRBJ1-2, the V gene TRBV20-1, with D uncertain. The CDR3 runs to 11 residues. Trimming pared 2 bases from V and 2 bases from J, leaving 3 bases between. Germline V CDR1 and CDR2: DFQATT, SNEGSKA (reference sequence).

This clone was observed a single time. The V and J genes are TRBV7-9 and TRBJ1-6; D ambiguous. This CDR3 spans 14 amino acids. Germline V gene data show CDR1 as SEHNR and CDR2 as FQNEAQ (reference sequence). With 5 bases removed from V and 7 bases from J, the gap between germline ends came to 12 bases. CDR3 sequence (DNA): TGTGCCAGCAGCCCCGGCGGCCTGAATTCACCCCTCCACTTT. This gives the protein CASSPGGLNSPLHF.

This clone was recorded only once. The rearrangement uses TRBV7-2 and TRBJ1-3; perhaps TRBD1 as D (5 bases). Germline CDR1 and CDR2: SGHTA and FQGNSA. The length of the CDR3 is 17 residues. Trimming stripped 0 bases from V and 1 base from J, with 13 bases between. The CDR3 nucleotides read TGTGCCAGCAGCTTAGCGCAGGGATCTATTTCTGGAAACACCATATATTTT. It is translated as CASSLAQGSISGNTIYF.

This chain uses TRBV19 with TRBJ2-5, with a weak D call TRBD2 (6 bases). The CDR3 is 16 residues long. CDR1 is LNHDA, CDR2 SQIVND, per germline (reference sequence). V lost 4 bases and J lost 4, with 19 bases in between. The CDR3 sequence is CASSTRRRGGVETQYF. The CDR3 region has the DNA TGTGCCAGTAGTACGCGGCGGAGGGGCGGGGTAGAGACCCAGTACTTC.